There are a few counts of the clone carrying this TCR beta chain. RNA served as the template for amplifying TCR beta CDR3 regions. A first-round RT-PCR used HTBI primers, followed by a second-round multiplex PCR. TCRdb analysed the multiplex PCR reads with MiXCR anew, one entry per CDR3 protein. This table has about 640,000 distinct CDR3 sequences, just over 40% appearing once. The data were obtained in a study of Graves' ophthalmopathy and Graves' hyperthyroidism. Trimming took off 8 bases at V and 2 bases at J, with 16 bases between the two ends. The CDR3 runs 14 residues. Germline lookup yields CDR1 MGHDK and CDR2 SYGVNS.

The V gene is TRBV25-1, the J gene TRBJ2-7, with D tentatively TRBD1 (7 bases). The sample consisted of peripheral blood. The receptor was isolated from an adult man with Graves' ophthalmopathy. The CDR3 protein is CASSPGGTAYEQYF. CDR3 DNA: TGTGCCAGCTCACCCGGCGGGACAGCCTACGAGCAGTACTTC.